The 8 T cell receptor beta chains below all came from one sample that was sequenced in a study of molecular identifiers for immune sequencing clone quantification. TCRdb reprocessed the PCR reads via MiXCR and lists one record per CDR3 protein. The table includes 350,000 or so distinct CDR3 sequences, about a fifth detected once. Sequencing input: naive CD8+ T cells from blood, with Jurkat cell RNA spiked in. The subset is: FACS-sorted CD8+CD4-CCR7+CD45RA+ naive T cells. These receptors all come from a human donor in good health. Some libraries in this study had Jurkat cell RNA spiked in.

This clonotype occurred a few times. A read error is possible here, since a much larger clone lies one base away. The chain uses TRBV29-1 and TRBJ2-2, with 11 nucleotides matching TRBD2. V lost 7 bases and J lost 2; bases outside the gene matches: 6. Germline CDR1 and CDR2: SQVTM and ANQGSEA. The CDR3 has 15 residues. The DNA for the CDR3 is TGCAGCGCCCTCCTAGCGGGAGGTAACACCGGGGAGCTGTTTTTT. The encoded protein is CSALLAGGNTGELFF.

This clonotype was seen a handful of times. The chain combines TRBV27 with TRBJ1-1; 7 bases line up with TRBD1. CDR3 length equals 15 residues. Per the germline V gene, CDR1 is MNHEY and CDR2 is SMNVEV (reference sequence). V shed 4 bases, J shed 4 bases, and the junction held 9 bases outside the gene matches. CDR3 sequence: CASSSSPTGSTEAFF. In DNA, the CDR3 is TGTGCCAGCAGTTCCTCTCCGACAGGGAGCACTGAAGCTTTCTTT.

In its sample, this clonotype was seen a few times. The chain couples TRBV6-5 to TRBJ1-1, with D possibly being TRBD1 (6 bases). CDR3 length: 14 amino acids. Germline CDR1 and CDR2: MNHEY and SVGAGI. The V end lost 6 bases, the J end lost 4 bases, and 15 bases lay between the germline ends. For the CDR3, the DNA is TGTGCCAGCAGGGCAGGGGCCCTTAGCACTGAAGCTTTCTTT. Protein: CASRAGALSTEAFF.

This clonotype was detected ten times or more. The chain recombines TRBV5-6 with TRBJ2-7, with a tentative D call TRBD2 (5 bases). Germline CDR1 and CDR2: SGHDT and YYEEEE. The length of the CDR3 is 13 residues. The V end was cut by 4 bases, the J end by 2 bases, with 10 bases between. The CDR3 is CASSPRVPYEQYF. In DNA, the CDR3 is TGTGCCAGCAGCCCGCGGGTTCCCTACGAGCAGTACTTC.

This clonotype was recorded many times. The chain employs TRBV12-3 or TRBV12-4 and TRBJ2-7; 8 bases are a match to TRBD1. CDR3 size: 13 residues. The V and J ends lost 7 bases and 6 bases, in that order; junction bases with no gene match: 8. CDR3: CASTPDRVTEQYF. CDR3 sequence (DNA): TGTGCCAGCACCCCGGACAGGGTGACCGAGCAGTACTTC.

In the case of this clonotype: A much larger clone is a single base away; this may be a read error. CDR3 loop: CASSTDYNEQSF. The DNA for the CDR3 is TGTGCCAGCAGTACAGACTACAATGAGCAGTCCTTC. V usage is TRBV6-5 and J usage is TRBJ2-1; tentatively, D is TRBD2 (5 bases). This CDR3 comprises 12 residues. The germline V gene has CDR1 MNHEY and CDR2 SVGAGI.

The table lists this clonotype with many counts. The V call is TRBV7-8, the J call TRBJ2-1; D call uncertain. Trimming took off 5 bases at V and 3 bases at J, with 2 bases between the two ends. The length of the CDR3 is 11 residues. Germline V gives CDR1 SGHVS, CDR2 FQNEAQ. This CDR3 is CASSDYNEQFF. The CDR3 DNA reads TGTGCCAGCAGCGACTACAATGAGCAGTTCTTC. Variable domain in full (rest from reference TRBV7-8 and TRBJ2-1): GAGVSQSPRYKVAKRGQDVALRCDPISGHVSLFWYQQALGQGPEFLTYFQNEAQLDKSGLPSDRFFAERPEGSVSTLKIQRTQQEDSAVYLCASSDYNEQFFGPGTRLTVL.

This clonotype has more than one count but fewer than ten. This CDR3 is CASSMGLAGIQETQYF. CDR3 in DNA: TGTGCCAGTAGTATGGGACTAGCGGGAATCCAAGAGACCCAGTACTTC. This chain links TRBV19 with TRBJ2-5, with TRBD2 matching 13 bases. V dropped 3 bases and J dropped 1; count of bases not matched to a gene: 2. The CDR3 runs to 16 residues. Germline-derived CDR1 and CDR2 are LNHDA and SQIVND (reference sequence).